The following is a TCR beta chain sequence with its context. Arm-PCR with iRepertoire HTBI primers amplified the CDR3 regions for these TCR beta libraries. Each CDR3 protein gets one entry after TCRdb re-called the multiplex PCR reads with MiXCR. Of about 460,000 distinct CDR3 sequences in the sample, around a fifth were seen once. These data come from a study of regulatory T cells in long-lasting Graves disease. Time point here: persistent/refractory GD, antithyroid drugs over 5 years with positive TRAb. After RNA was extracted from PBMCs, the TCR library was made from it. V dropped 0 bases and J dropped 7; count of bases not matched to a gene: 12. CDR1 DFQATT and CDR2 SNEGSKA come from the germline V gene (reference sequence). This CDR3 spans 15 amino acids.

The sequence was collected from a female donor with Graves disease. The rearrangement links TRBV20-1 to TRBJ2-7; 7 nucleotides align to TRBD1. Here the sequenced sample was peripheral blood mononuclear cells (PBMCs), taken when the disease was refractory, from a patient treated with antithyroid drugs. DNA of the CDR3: TGCAGTGCTAGAGATCGGATAGGGGGCGGCGAAGAGCAGTACTTC. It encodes CSARDRIGGGEEQYF.